This T cell receptor beta chain was retrieved from a study of OX40 agonist ivuxolimab in advanced cancers. As for the study in general: Ivuxolimab, an antibody acting as an agonist of OX40 (CD134), was used to treat patients. Two cutaneous melanoma patients and one hepatocellular carcinoma patient, three in all, had partial responses.

Assay used: immunoSEQ multiplex PCR; TCRdb lists only in-frame clones, some missing. The profile covers about 52,000 clones, with roughly nine tenths appearing a single time and around 15% taken by the ten largest. Germline loops: CDR1 MGHRA, CDR2 YSYEKL. CDR3 length equals 13 residues. V was shortened by 0 bases and J by 10 bases, with 10 bases between the two germline ends. As to this clone: The antigen is undetermined.

General observations from the study: In CD8+ T cells, expanded clones were on average more numerous than in CD4+.

The chain recombines TRBV4-1 with TRBJ2-1; no clear D. The receptor's source is an adult with an advanced solid tumor such as melanoma, head and neck, liver or kidney cancer. This specimen consisted of CD4+ or CD8+ T cells sorted from blood, obtained in a trial of the OX40 agonist ivuxolimab. The CDR3 nucleotides read TGCGCCAGCAGCCAAGATCCAAGTTACGAGCAGTTCTTC. Protein product: CASSQDPSYEQFF.